The clone carrying this T cell receptor beta chain was picked up a small number of times. Its antigen is currently unknown. Constant-region reverse primers amplified full-length variable regions, followed by semi-nested Nested Universal Primer A PCR. TCRdb reprocessed the 5' RACE reads via MiXCR and lists one record per CDR3 protein. There are some 62,000 distinct CDR3 sequences in the sample; around 30% occur only once, and about 2.3% lies in the top ten. Germline-derived CDR1 and CDR2 are SGHRS and YFSETQ. CDR3 length: 14 residues. The ends were cut back, 3 bases at V and 3 bases at J, with 13 bases in the middle. Study conclusions and caveats: The TCR gene usage of tumor memory CD4+ T cells clustered together with blood and lymph node memory CD4+ cells and with lymph node naive CD4+ cells. Greatest tumor Treg TCR overlap was with tumor naive CD4+ cells.

The chain links TRBV5-1 to TRBJ2-7, with D perhaps TRBD2 (5 bases). The clonotype comes from a female donor with breast cancer. Sequencing was done on a sample of tumor-infiltrating naive CD4+ T cells sorted from the breast tumor. Regarding subset: naive CD4+ T cells, CD4+CD45RA+CD25-. The CDR3 nucleotides are TGCGCCAGCAGCTCGACGGGATACCTCTACGAGCAGTACTTC. Encoded protein: CASSSTGYLYEQYF.